The 5 T cell receptor beta chains in this list originate from one sample, sequenced in a study of OX40 agonist ivuxolimab in advanced cancers. Using immunoSEQ multiplex PCR, the repertoire was profiled, and TCRdb retains in-frame clones only, with some absent. This sample has roughly 53,000 clones, with nearly 80% found just once. Sample: CD4+ or CD8+ T cells sorted from blood, taken in a trial of the OX40 agonist ivuxolimab. The receptors come from an adult with an advanced solid tumor such as melanoma, head and neck, liver or kidney cancer.

The chain joins TRBV30 to TRBJ1-5; D is unclear. V was shortened by 0 bases and J by 3 bases, with 6 bases between the two germline ends. The V gene's germline CDR1 is GTSNPN and CDR2 SVGIG (reference sequence). This CDR3 comprises 13 residues. The CDR3 sequence: CAWSVELNQPQHF. As DNA, the CDR3 is TGTGCCTGGAGTGTAGAGCTCAATCAGCCCCAGCATTTT.

The genes are TRBV18 and TRBJ2-3; 7 bases are a match to TRBD1. The CDR3 totals 15 residues. With 6 bases clipped from V and 2 bases from J, the junction kept 8 bases outside the gene matches. The germline gives CDR1 KGHSH, CDR2 LQKENI. CDR3 in amino acids: CASSLTTGPTDTQYF. Here the CDR3 DNA reads TGTGCCAGCTCCCTAACGACAGGGCCCACAGATACGCAGTATTTT.

V gene TRBV9 combines with J gene TRBJ1-6, with 10 bases that match TRBD1. Germline-derived CDR1 and CDR2 are SGDLS and YYNGEE. This CDR3 comprises 16 residues. With V trimmed by 3 bases and J by 8 bases, 8 bases remained unmatched. The CDR3 DNA follows: TGTGCCAGCAGCGCAGCGCCGGACAGGGGGGATTCACCCCTCCACTTT. Its protein is CASSAAPDRGDSPLHF.

The J gene is TRBJ1-2, the V gene TRBV27; D call uncertain. The CDR3 is 15 amino acids. The ends were cut back, 6 bases at V and 1 base at J, with 15 bases in the middle. The germline gives CDR1 MNHEY, CDR2 SMNVEV (reference sequence). The CDR3 reads CASRPLDSFNYGYTF. The CDR3 DNA reads TGTGCCAGCAGACCCCTGGACTCCTTTAACTATGGCTACACCTTC.

The chain recombines TRBV7-9 with TRBJ2-2; no definite D call. CDR3 length: 15 residues. With 6 bases removed from V and 2 bases from J, the gap between germline ends came to 13 bases. CDR1 SEHNR and CDR2 FQNEAQ come from the germline V gene (reference sequence). The CDR3 is CASRGAETNTGELFF. The CDR3, as DNA: TGTGCCAGCAGAGGAGCAGAAACTAACACCGGGGAGCTGTTTTTT.